This T cell receptor beta chain was obtained from a study of cytomegalovirus exposure and HLA in healthy donors (TCRdb year 2017). For the study in its entirety: In an earlier analysis of some 610 of the donors, under 300 Gb of sequence data and 100 million or so unique TCR beta sequences from about 179 million T cells were reported. Approximately 300 gigabases of sequencing data and some 85 million unique TCR sequences were included in an early release covering under 650 HLA-typed donors. Of the 398 genotyped donors, over 80% were placed in the genetic ancestry cluster associated with self-reported Caucasian donors. The study aimed to test whether signatures of past pathogen exposure could be identified by cataloging public T cell receptors. The study used immunosequencing to profile the T cell repertoires of approximately 630 subjects and linked those repertoires to cytomegalovirus serostatus. Along with the roughly 670-subject first cohort, a separate validation cohort of around 110 different subjects was used. To predict cytomegalovirus infection status, the study combined high-throughput TCR immunosequencing, statistical association of individual TCRs with disease status, and machine learning. To study patterns of TCR occurrence, a later analysis re-analyzed previously published TCR beta repertoires from 666 donors and added high-resolution HLA genotyping. The later analysis used no new phenotypic data to find candidate immune exposures, relying instead on TCR beta sequences and their occurrence across donors. To decide whether each TCR beta V gene segment behaved as functional or pseudogenic, an earlier analysis of some 540 of the donors relied on high-throughput TCR beta sequencing. Donor age, sex, ethnicity and CMV serostatus were compiled alongside the repertoire data. Genome-wide SNP genotypes for about three fifths of the roughly 700 donors were used in a later genetic analysis, which treated that subset as a discovery cohort. All discovery cohort repertoires had been generated using a single sequencing platform. Both class I and class II loci were covered by HLA typing, at four-digit resolution. Typing coverage varied by locus: roughly 629-640 donors for A, B, C, DRB1 and DQB1; approximately 500 for DQA1; 606 for DPA1; 450 to 480 for DPB1. Because of strong linkage in the cohort, roughly five DR-DQ haplotypes were treated as single units for association and clustering. Among some 410 genotyped donors of the cohort, an average of about 240,000 unique TCR beta nucleotide sequences were sequenced per donor, approximately 20% of them non-productive.

The cohort was made up of approximately 670 healthy bone marrow donors. At the time of sampling, every cohort member was nominally healthy, though immune exposures that went unrecorded were likely present. The donor tested CMV seropositive, placing the donor among the roughly 300 seropositive members of the cohort. Every donor gave a peripheral blood sample, and the peripheral blood mononuclear cells from that sample were used for TCR beta sequencing. Genomic DNA was extracted from the blood cell samples with the Qiagen DNeasy Blood Extraction Kit. On the study overall, not on this receptor specifically: Because the 87-base-pair reads could not distinguish some IMGT-functional V segments, including TRBV6-2 and TRBV6-3, those segments were excluded. A later analysis found that TCR association rates varied across HLA loci, with DRB1 alleles showing the most associated TCRs and HLA-C alleles the fewest. A later genetic analysis reported fewer N-insertions in productive TCRs among donors in an Asian-associated ancestry cluster than the approximately 670-donor mean. The classifier was reported to diagnose cytomegalovirus status with high specificity and sensitivity in both the original and validation cohorts. Three of the identified cytomegalovirus-associated TCR beta chains were confirmed in vitro to be specific for cytomegalovirus antigens. In an earlier analysis of 587 of the donors, most TCR beta V segments appeared in productive rearrangements about 87% or about 30% of the time, broadly matching IMGT annotations. A later analysis reported that several top co-occurrence clusters appeared linked to parvovirus B19, influenza, CMV and Epstein-Barr virus. A further reported finding was that TCR beta sequences accurately predicted the HLA-A and HLA-B alleles for most subjects in the first cohort. According to the authors, the approach could potentially be generalized to other disease states and immunological phenotypes. Roughly uniform sequencing depth across donors was assumed in presence/absence analyses, although this assumption may not hold. Across donors, most TCR sequences were observed very rarely, whereas some public TCRs were present in many individuals. The study listed 170 or so TCR beta chains as associated with cytomegalovirus. A later analysis associated about 17,000 TCR beta sequences with specific HLA alleles at a false discovery rate of 0.05. In a later analysis, HLA-associated TCR beta chains showed more clonal expansion and lower generation probabilities than non-associated chains that were equally common. An association between a missense DCLRE1C variant and V-gene and J-gene trimming of TCR beta chains was found in a later genetic analysis and replicated in an independent cohort. Correlated functional status among segregating V segments might be attributable to linkage disequilibrium, but an unknown experimental factor could not be ruled out. Because counts were too low, fewer than 20 rarely observed V segments, including chromosome 9 orphons, were excluded from the earlier analysis of 500 to 700 of the donors. Strong co-occurrence of HLA alleles, especially DR and DQ, made assigning TCR associations to individual alleles difficult. A cluster of highly shared sequence variants was judged likely to represent a technical artifact of the sequencing pipeline. HLA typing was unavailable for some donors at each locus, so association tests used only the typed subset. According to a later analysis, most CMV-associated TCR beta chains appeared to be HLA-restricted, and the HLA associations seemed to be driven largely by CMV exposure. CMV serostatus was the only immune exposure information available for the cohort. Only TCR beta chains were sequenced in this cohort, and the absence of alpha or paired-chain data limited detectable features.

Spanning cysteine to phenylalanine, the CDR3 consists of 15 amino acids. Kept here is only the CDR3 DNA, which spans 45 bases and is read in frame from base 1. From the germline V gene, CDR1 is SGHTA and CDR2 is FQGNSA. V and J lose 5 bases and 7 bases, and a span of 18 bases separates them. Libraries were made using the immunoSEQ multiplex PCR assay. The multiplex PCR relied on a mix of 60 forward primers for TCR Vbeta segments and 13 reverse primers for TCR Jbeta segments. A multiplex PCR assay on genomic DNA amplified the CDR3 region of rearranged TCR beta genes. On the Illumina HiSeq System, the amplified TCR beta libraries were sequenced as 87-base-pair reads. The original pipeline was this. A later analysis tallied 75 million to 95 million unique TCR beta chains across the approximately 670 repertoires, and around 12 million of those chains were shared by two or more donors. A nearest-neighbor algorithm error-corrected the raw reads and collapsed the reads into unique sequences, merging closely related sequences to remove PCR and sequencing errors. To assign V, D and J gene segments, CDR3 sequences were aligned to IMGT reference sequences. Each retained sequence needed at least a six-nucleotide match to both a V gene segment and a J gene segment. Rearrangements were called productive when the CDR3 lacked stop codons and stayed in frame with V and J; all others were non-productive. CDR3 was defined according to IMGT convention as the region running from the second conserved V-encoded cysteine to the conserved J-encoded phenylalanine. The earlier analysis of about 560 of the donors excluded any sequence lacking an unambiguous match to a single V gene segment. In an earlier analysis of a few hundred of the donors, V segments were called functional above 56.7% productive rearrangements and were called segregating when the between-donor standard deviation exceeded 5%. A statistical classification framework was built to diagnose cytomegalovirus status from the catalog of TCR beta chain sequences. A later analysis assigned V and J genes by comparing TCR nucleotide sequences with IMGT/GENE-DB human TR gene sequences. Using the TCRdist pipeline, a later analysis assigned CDR3 sequences along with most-parsimonious VDJ recombination scenarios. In a later analysis, every TCR beta chain was defined by the combination of its CDR3 amino acid sequence and its V-gene family, and reads without a unique V-gene family were dropped. To address suspected cross-contamination and a sequencing artifact, a later analysis removed a few hundred highly shared, low-generation-probability nucleotide sequences. In a later analysis, a clonal expansion index was calculated for each public chain from normalized within-repertoire ranks of inferred template counts. In a later analysis, generation probabilities were computed with a VDJ recombination model fitted to out-of-frame rearrangements, and the resulting probabilities were checked against IGoR. Hypergeometric tests were used in a later analysis to score TCR-TCR, TCR-HLA and TCR-CMV co-occurrence, with a repertoire-size bias correction applied to the TCR pairs. A later analysis estimated false discovery rates by permuting HLA or CMV assignments 20 times. In a later analysis, co-occurring TCRs were grouped using DBSCAN, with TCRdist sequence similarity added in when clustering inside HLA-allele-positive subsets. For co-occurrence clustering, repertoires with fewer than 30,000 or more than 120,000 public chains were excluded, along with 5 or 6 repertoires with anomalous nucleotide sharing. Sourced from immuneACCESS, this table was stored by TCRdb with only in-frame sequences that have V and J called. A share of the clones is absent; for the studies checked, an unresolved V gene accounts for under half, and the remainder has no known explanation. That table is the source of V, J and clone size, and D and trimming were worked out from the DNA. A total of 110,000 or so clones appear in this sample, approximately 80% of them only once. Of the sample, around 9.9% falls within the top ten clones.

About this clone: Its binding antigen is unknown. Qualities for individual bases were not recorded, and no much larger clone is one base off.

The sample consisted of PBMCs. The rearranged chain carries TRBV7-2 and TRBJ1-5, and TRBD1 may be the D gene, going by 6 matching bases. The TCR comes from a man aged 35-49 years in good health and CMV-seropositive. CDR3 loop: CASSAGNQGTQPQHF. The nucleotide sequence reads as follows: TGTGCCAGCAGCGCGGGTAATCAGGGGACGCAGCCCCAGCATTTT.